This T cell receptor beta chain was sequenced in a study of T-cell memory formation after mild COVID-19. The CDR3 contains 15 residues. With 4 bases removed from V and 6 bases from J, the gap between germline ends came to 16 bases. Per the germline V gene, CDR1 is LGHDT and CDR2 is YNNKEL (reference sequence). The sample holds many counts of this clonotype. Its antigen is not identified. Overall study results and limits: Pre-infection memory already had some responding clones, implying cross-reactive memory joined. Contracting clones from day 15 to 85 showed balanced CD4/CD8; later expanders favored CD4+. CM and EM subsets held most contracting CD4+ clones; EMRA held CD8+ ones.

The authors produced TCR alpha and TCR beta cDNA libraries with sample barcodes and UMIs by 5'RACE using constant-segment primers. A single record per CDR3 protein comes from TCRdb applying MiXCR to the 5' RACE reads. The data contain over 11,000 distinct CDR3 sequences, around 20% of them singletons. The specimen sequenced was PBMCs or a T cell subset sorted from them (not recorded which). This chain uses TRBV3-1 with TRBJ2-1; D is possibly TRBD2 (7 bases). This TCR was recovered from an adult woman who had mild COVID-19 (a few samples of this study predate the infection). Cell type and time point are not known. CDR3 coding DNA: TGTGCCAGCAGCCGCGGGCGGGGGCCAATCAATGAGCAGTTCTTC. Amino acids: CASSRGRGPINEQFF.